Each of the 21 T cell receptor beta chains below was sequenced from the same sample in a study of naive and memory T cell subsets. Amplification of ligated cDNA took four PCR rounds with SP2 and nested alpha and beta constant primers. TCRdb reprocessed the 5' RACE reads via MiXCR and lists one record per CDR3 protein. Altogether more than 45,000 distinct CDR3 sequences are present, under 8.5% being singletons, with the ten largest covering around 9.6%. A UMI-containing oligonucleotide was joined by 3' ligation to the TCR cDNA template. The origin of the receptors is a male donor in good health.

This clonotype came up a few times. This rearrangement joins TRBV6-6 to TRBJ2-1; D tentatively fits TRBD1 or TRBD2 (5 bases each). Between the trimmed V and J ends, which lost 0 bases and 8 bases, there was a span of 14 bases. Germline CDR1 is MNHNY and CDR2 is SVGAGI (reference sequence). The CDR3 runs 15 residues. For the CDR3, the DNA is TGTGCCAGCAGTTACTCGAGAGGGGCGGTTGATGAGCAGTTCTTC. Its translation is CASSYSRGAVDEQFF.

Regarding this clonotype: A junction end diverges from the germline sequence, so it may reflect a read error. The chain employs TRBV29-1 and TRBJ2-2; TRBD1 might be the D (7 bases). There are 15 residues in the CDR3. From germline, CDR1 is SQVTM and CDR2 ANQGSEA. The CDR3 region has the DNA TGCAGCGTTAAAGGAGGGGGCGAGTGGACCGGGGTGCTGTTTTTT. Protein product: CSVKGGGEWTGVLFF.

A word on this clonotype: An end of the junction differs from the germline gene, which may be a read error. V and J are TRBV7-7 and TRBJ2-1, with a tentative D call TRBD1 (5 bases). Germline loops: CDR1 SSHAT, CDR2 FNYEAQ (reference sequence). There are 14 residues in the CDR3. CDR3 nucleotide sequence: TGTGCCAGCAGCCCCTTAAGGGGTTTGAATGAGCAGTCCTTC. Its protein product is CASSPLRGLNEQSF.

This clonotype has at least ten counts. The chain uses TRBV11-2 and TRBJ2-7; no clear D gene. With 3 bases removed from V and 2 bases from J, the gap between germline ends came to 11 bases. CDR3 length: 14 amino acids. CDR1 and CDR2 from the germline V gene are SGHAT and FQNNGV. The CDR3 nucleotides read TGTGCCAGCAGCTTCCAGGACGGTCCCTACGAGCAGTACTTC. Protein: CASSFQDGPYEQYF.

V is TRBV2 and J is TRBJ2-5; D might be TRBD2 (6 bases). Germline V gives CDR1 SNHLY, CDR2 FYNNEI. The germline V and J ends were trimmed by 7 bases and 2 bases, with 17 bases remaining between them. The CDR3 is made up of 15 amino acids. The CDR3 sequence is CASTAQLAGQETQYF. CDR3 sequence (DNA): TGTGCCAGCACCGCTCAACTAGCCGGACAAGAGACCCAGTACTTC.

This clonotype is labeled as medium-sized. This sequence joins TRBV7-9 and TRBJ2-1; the match to TRBD2 covers 12 bases. This CDR3 is 17 amino acids long. Looked up from germline, CDR1 is SEHNR and CDR2 is FQNEAQ (reference sequence). Germline trimming cut 4 bases from V and 5 bases from J; bases unmatched to any gene: 9. DNA of the CDR3: TGTGCCAGCAGCTCGAAGCGACTAGCGGGAGATCACAATGAGCAGTTCTTC. Residues: CASSSKRLAGDHNEQFF.

Worth noting for this clonotype: Its ends do not fully match the called genes, so a read error is possible. The rearrangement joins TRBV10-2 to TRBJ2-3, with unresolved D. Germline V gives CDR1 WSHSY, CDR2 SAAADI. This CDR3 region has 13 residues. CDR3 protein: CAGSEPTTDTQYF. The CDR3 DNA is TGCGCCGGCAGTGAGCCGACCACAGATACGCAGTATTTT.

Ten or more counts support this clonotype. V gene TRBV5-1 combines with J gene TRBJ2-1; 14 nucleotides align to TRBD2. Trimming took 0 bases from V and 6 from J; bases not matched to a gene: 8. Germline values: CDR1 SGHRS, CDR2 YFSETQ. The CDR3 has 18 residues. CDR3 region: CASSLGQAGLAGGNEQFF. CDR3 nucleotide sequence: TGCGCCAGCAGCTTGGGACAGGCAGGACTAGCGGGGGGCAATGAGCAGTTCTTC.

The CDR3 sequence is CASSEAPRETWGEKLFF. Here the CDR3 DNA reads TGTGCCAGCAGTGAAGCCCCCCGGGAGACATGGGGGGAAAAACTGTTTTTT. The chain joins TRBV6-1 to TRBJ1-4; perhaps TRBD1 as D (5 bases). CDR3 length equals 17 residues. The ends were cut back, 0 bases at V and 8 bases at J, with 19 bases in the middle. Germline CDR1 is MNHNS and CDR2 is SASEGT.

This chain joins TRBV6-6 and TRBJ2-7, with D unresolved. Trimming removed 6 bases at V and 4 bases at J, with 13 bases between. The length of the CDR3 is 13 residues. Germline V lookup: CDR1 MNHNY, CDR2 SVGAGI (reference sequence). In DNA, the CDR3 is TGTGCCAGCAGGCCCCCCCTCAGGTACGAGCAGTACTTC. It yields the protein CASRPPLRYEQYF.

This clonotype was detected a few times. J is TRBJ1-2 and V is TRBV5-1; possible D gene TRBD1, 5 bases. Germline CDR1 reads SGHRS; CDR2 reads YFSETQ. V was pared by 4 bases and J by 0 bases, with 10 bases between. The CDR3 covers 14 residues. The CDR3 sequence: CASSRDGANYGYTF. The CDR3 bases are TGCGCCAGCAGCCGGGACGGAGCTAACTATGGCTACACCTTC.

At least ten counts were recorded for this clonotype. This chain connects TRBV12-3 or TRBV12-4 to TRBJ2-3; D may correspond to TRBD1 or TRBD2 (6 bases each). The V and J ends lost 8 bases and 5 bases respectively, with 17 bases between them. There are 14 residues in the CDR3. CDR3 sequence: CASGHGGRGDTQYF. CDR3 coding DNA: TGTGCCAGCGGACACGGGGGCCGGGGAGATACGCAGTATTTT.

Ten or more counts support this clonotype. V gene TRBV20-1 combines with J gene TRBJ2-1; the D call may be TRBD1 or TRBD2 (5 bases each). The CDR3 sequence is 18 residues long. Germline V lookup: CDR1 DFQATT, CDR2 SNEGSKA (reference sequence). V was shortened by 0 bases and J by 0 bases, with 18 bases between the two germline ends. The CDR3 DNA sequence: TGCAGTGCTAGAGATATCAGCGGCAGGGTGGGCTCCTACAATGAGCAGTTCTTC. Encoded protein: CSARDISGRVGSYNEQFF.

The rearrangement uses TRBV2 and TRBJ2-2; D is uncertain. Trimming pared 11 bases from V and 5 bases from J, leaving 12 bases between. Per the germline V gene, CDR1 is SNHLY and CDR2 is FYNNEI. There are 12 residues in the CDR3. CDR3 nucleotide sequence: TGTGCCTTCCATGGACCGACCGGGGAGCTGTTTTTT. This sequence encodes CAFHGPTGELFF. Variable domain in full (rest from reference TRBV2 and TRBJ2-2): EPEVTQTPSHQVTQMGQEVILRCVPISNHLYFYWYRQILGQKVEFLVSFYNNEISEKSEIFDDQFSVERPDGSNFTLKIRSTKLEDSAMYFCAFHGPTGELFFGEGSRLTVL.

This clonotype appeared many times. The chain combines TRBV5-1 with TRBJ2-5; no definite D call. The V gene's germline CDR1 is SGHRS and CDR2 YFSETQ. V was cut by 0 bases and J by 2 bases, with 8 bases left in between. The length of the CDR3 is 14 residues. This chain's CDR3 is CASSLAVGQETQYF. The DNA of the CDR3 is TGCGCCAGCAGCTTGGCCGTAGGACAAGAGACCCAGTACTTC.

This clonotype has more than one count but fewer than ten. This chain joins TRBV4-1 and TRBJ2-3; D gene ambiguous. This CDR3 is built from 17 residues. The V gene's germline CDR1 is MGHRA and CDR2 YSYEKL. V lost 3 bases, J lost 6 bases, and 22 bases lay in between. This chain's CDR3 is CASSQPNLRPGQDTQYF. CDR3 sequence (DNA): TGCGCCAGCAGCCAGCCGAACCTCCGGCCCGGGCAGGATACGCAGTATTTT.

This clonotype was seen a handful of times. The chain carries TRBV28 and TRBJ1-4, with D possibly matching TRBD1 (6 bases). Per the germline V gene, CDR1 is MDHEN and CDR2 is SYDVKM. The CDR3 spans 16 residues. Trimming cost V 4 bases and J 5 bases, with 17 bases left between them. The CDR3: CASSSPFQGPNEKLFF. DNA for the CDR3: TGTGCCAGCAGTTCCCCCTTCCAGGGGCCAAATGAAAAACTGTTTTTT.

By its share, this clonotype is medium-sized. This chain links TRBV25-1 with TRBJ1-1; no definite D call. Germline CDR1 and CDR2: MGHDK and SYGVNS. This CDR3 has 13 residues. Trimming stripped 5 bases from V and 4 bases from J, with 11 bases between. CDR3 in amino acids: CASSKGWGTEAFF. The DNA for the CDR3 is TGTGCCAGCAGTAAGGGATGGGGCACTGAAGCTTTCTTT.

The sample holds a few counts of this clonotype. The chain carries TRBV12-3 or TRBV12-4 and TRBJ2-5, with 8 bases fitting TRBD2. V was pared by 5 bases and J by 4 bases, with 9 bases of the junction left unmatched. This CDR3 region has 15 residues. CDR3 DNA: TGTGCCAGCAGTCTTCGGGGGGGGGGTGGAGAGACCCAGTACTTC. Translated: CASSLRGGGGETQYF.

This clonotype appeared many times. The chain joins TRBV5-1 to TRBJ2-2; 8 positions match TRBD1. Germline lookup yields CDR1 SGHRS and CDR2 YFSETQ. The CDR3 runs 16 residues. V lost 4 bases to trimming and J lost 1 base; unmatched junction nucleotides: 6. This CDR3 is CASSNSTGVNTGELFF. The DNA for the CDR3 is TGCGCCAGCAGCAACTCGACAGGGGTGAACACCGGGGAGCTGTTTTTT.

This clonotype was found a few times. J is TRBJ2-7 and V is TRBV12-3 or TRBV12-4; D gene unclear. Trimming removed 4 bases at V and 0 bases at J, with 22 bases between. The CDR3 has 18 residues. The CDR3 is CASSSLSPIGMSSYEQYF. Here the CDR3 DNA reads TGTGCCAGCAGTTCTCTGTCGCCCATTGGAATGAGCTCCTACGAGCAGTACTTC.